This TCR beta chain was sequenced in a study of control samples from healthy donors and cancer patients. The table came from immunoSEQ multiplex PCR; TCRdb's copy has only in-frame clones and leaves some out. The sample yields 110,000 or so clones, 70% to 85% seen once. Trimming cost V 4 bases and J 3 bases, with 18 bases left between them. Looked up from germline, CDR1 is MGHRA and CDR2 is YSYEKL. This CDR3 comprises 16 residues. Input material: blood. The chain employs TRBV4-1 and TRBJ2-5, with a possible D match to TRBD2 (7 bases). This clonotype originated in a man between 18 and 29 years old in good health. In nucleotides, the CDR3 is TGCGCCAGCAGCCCGTTCGAGGGGGGGAAGGAAGAGACCCAGTACTTC. It is translated as CASSPFEGGKEETQYF.